Presented here are 7 T cell receptor beta chains from one specimen sequenced in a study of T cells in Graves' hyperthyroidism and ophthalmopathy. From RNA transcripts, TCR beta CDR3 regions were amplified. HTBI primers were used for first-round RT-PCR of the TCR CDR3. TCRdb itself ran the multiplex PCR reads through MiXCR, one entry per CDR3 protein. The sample yields about 150,000 distinct CDR3 sequences, roughly a fifth seen once. Sample: blood. These receptors came from a woman between 50 and 59 years old with Graves' hyperthyroidism that later progressed to Graves' ophthalmopathy.

The rearrangement links TRBV20-1 to TRBJ2-3; D is possibly TRBD1 or TRBD2 (5 bases each). Germline assignment: CDR1 DFQATT and CDR2 SNEGSKA (reference sequence). V lost 3 bases and J lost 8, with 24 bases in between. The CDR3 covers 16 residues. This CDR3 is CSASLLPGTIGSTQYF. The CDR3 nucleotides are TGCAGTGCTAGCCTCTTACCGGGGACCATCGGATCTACGCAGTATTTT.

This clonotype showed up many times. This sequence joins TRBV6-1 and TRBJ1-2, with D tentatively TRBD1 (5 bases). V shed 5 bases and J shed 3 bases, with 7 bases lying between them. This CDR3 has 12 amino acids. Germline CDR1 and CDR2: MNHNS and SASEGT. The chain's CDR3 is CASSQGDYGYTF. The CDR3 coding sequence is TGTGCCAGCAGTCAGGGTGACTATGGCTACACCTTC.

This clonotype was detected many times. The chain joins TRBV28 to TRBJ1-1; no clear D. The CDR3 sequence is 12 residues long. Germline CDR1 reads MDHEN; CDR2 reads SYDVKM. Trimming pared 6 bases from V and 10 bases from J, leaving 15 bases between. DNA of the CDR3: TGTGCCAGCAGCCTTAGGACCTCGGGAGCTTTCTTT. It yields the protein CASSLRTSGAFF.

This clonotype was seen repeatedly, ten times or more. V and J are TRBV28 and TRBJ1-2; D gene unclear. The V gene lost 6 bases and the J gene lost 8 bases, with 10 bases spanning the gap. The CDR3 extends over 11 amino acids. The V gene's germline CDR1 is MDHEN and CDR2 SYDVKM. The CDR3 DNA reads as TGTGCCAGCAGCTCCCTATCCGGCTACACCTTC. This translates into CASSSLSGYTF.

In this sample, this clonotype turned up a few times. The chain recombines TRBV5-1 with TRBJ1-2, with D possibly being TRBD1 (6 bases). V was pared by 4 bases and J by 2 bases, with 12 bases between. CDR3 length: 14 residues. Germline CDR1 reads SGHRS; CDR2 reads YFSETQ. The CDR3 reads CASSVGQGNYGYTF. The CDR3 coding sequence is TGCGCCAGCAGCGTGGGACAAGGGAACTATGGCTACACCTTC.

This clonotype was recorded at least ten times. CDR3 amino acids: CASTQSTGLTEAFF. The DNA of the CDR3 is TGTGCCAGCACCCAATCCACAGGGTTAACTGAAGCTTTCTTT. The chain employs TRBV6-1 and TRBJ1-1; weak D call: TRBD1 (6 bases). In germline, CDR1 is MNHNS, CDR2 SASEGT. The V end lost 7 bases, the J end lost 5 bases, and 17 bases lay between the germline ends. This CDR3 is built from 14 residues.

The rearrangement joins TRBV4-1 to TRBJ2-2, with 9 bases identical to TRBD2. CDR1 MGHRA and CDR2 YSYEKL come from the germline V gene. The J segment lost 2 bases and the V segment lost 4 bases, leaving 5 bases of the junction unmatched. This CDR3 is built from 16 residues. The CDR3 spells CASSPRTSANTGELFF. CDR3 nucleotides: TGCGCCAGCAGCCCTCGGACTAGCGCAAACACCGGGGAGCTGTTTTTT.